One sample yielded the 2 T cell receptor beta chains listed below, sequenced in a study of identifying expanded T cells in peripheral blood. Profiling relied on immunoSEQ multiplex PCR, and the TCRdb table lists in-frame clones only, not all of them. The repertoire holds approximately 80,000 clones, with 84% as singletons. Sequences were obtained from blood. All receptors derive from a person between 18 and 70 years old in good health.

This chain links TRBV15 with TRBJ2-7; D gene ambiguous. The CDR3 has 16 amino acids. V lost 0 bases and J lost 0, with 12 bases in between. CDR1 and CDR2 from the germline V gene are LNHNV and YYDKDF (reference sequence). The CDR3 loop reads CATSRDPLASSYEQYF. The CDR3 DNA reads TGTGCCACCAGCAGAGATCCCCTTGCCAGCTCCTACGAGCAGTACTTC.

This chain's CDR3 is CASSLGRMTGELFF. The CDR3 DNA reads as TGTGCCAGCAGCTTAGGGCGTATGACCGGGGAGCTGTTTTTT. V and J are TRBV7-2 and TRBJ2-2; D gene uncertain. V was cut by 1 base and J by 5 bases, with 8 bases left in between. The CDR3 extends over 14 amino acids. Germline-derived CDR1 and CDR2 are SGHTA and FQGNSA.